Sequencing of this T cell receptor (beta chain) was carried out in a study of control samples from healthy donors and cancer patients. This CDR3 spans 12 amino acids. Germline CDR1 MDHEN, CDR2 SYDVKM. Trimming took 2 bases from V and 7 from J, leaving 5 bases between them. Sequencing was performed with immunoSEQ multiplex PCR; in TCRdb, only in-frame clones are kept and a portion is missing. The data show some 120,000 clones, with 91% seen just once and 7.8% held by the top ten. The J gene is TRBJ2-2, the V gene TRBV28, with D unresolved. The sequencing input was blood. This sequence was found in a woman aged 18-29 years in good health. The DNA of the CDR3 is TGTGCCAGCAGTTTACGGAGCGGGGAGCTGTTTTTT. It yields the protein CASSLRSGELFF. Drawing the rest from reference TRBV28 and TRBJ2-2, the complete variable domain is DVKVTQSSRYLVKRTGEKVFLECVQDMDHENMFWYRQDPGLGLRLIYFSYDVKMKEKGDIPEGYSVSREKKERFSLILESASTNQTSMYLCASSLRSGELFFGEGSRLTVL.